The T cell receptor (beta chain) under discussion was sequenced for a study of beta chain features in type 1 diabetes. Study-wide points: Moderately but significantly shorter TCRB CDR3s were found in Type 1 diabetes patients in all four CD4+ subsets. Patients showed naive, central memory and Treg TCRB repertoires that appeared more similar than those of healthy donors.

This clone was detected only a few times. Its specificity is not known. Germline lookup yields CDR1 MGHDK and CDR2 SYGVNS. Unmatched junction bases numbered 10, after V lost 1 base and J lost 7 bases. The CDR3 sequence is 17 residues long. cDNA synthesis used the whole RNA isolate, giving expressed TCRB sequences. Assay: immunoSEQ multiplex PCR; the TCRdb copy retains only in-frame clones and omits some. The sample shows fewer than 550,000 clones, approximately 10% of them seen only once. This chain connects TRBV25-1 to TRBJ2-1; 10 bases are a match to TRBD2. This clonotype was obtained from a woman younger than 35 in good health. What was sequenced was naive CD4+ T cells from blood. The CDR3 is CASSEWSSGSGVNEQFF. The CDR3 DNA reads TGTGCCAGCAGTGAATGGTCTAGCGGGAGCGGGGTAAATGAGCAGTTCTTC. The full variable domain, rest sourced from reference TRBV25-1 and TRBJ2-1, is EADIYQTPRYLVIGTGKKITLECSQTMGHDKMYWYQQDPGMELHLIHYSYGVNSTEKGDLSSESTVSRIRTEHFPLTLESARPSHTSQYLCASSEWSSGSGVNEQFFGPGTRLTVL.